These 30 T cell receptor beta chains were all obtained from the same sample, sequenced in a study of CD8 T cells in Susac syndrome (dated by TCRdb to the late 2010s). Library generation was performed with the immunoSEQ multiplex PCR assay. RNA was extracted using the RNeasy kit, and about 0.45 to 1 ug of the RNA was reverse transcribed with random hexamers. TCRdb took the public reads, trimmed them with fastp at Q25, ran MiXCR for clone calling and kept in-frame beta chains. Rows merge per CDR3 protein into single entries with the most common DNA and genes. The sample yields under 550,000 distinct CDR3 sequences; approximately 89% were counted once. The top ten clones comprise roughly 0.11% of the sample. The sample consisted of CD8+ T cells from PBMCs. The receptors were gathered from a human donor with multiple sclerosis.

This clonotype came up once. The chain joins TRBV10-3 to TRBJ2-3; 7 nucleotides match TRBD2. In germline, CDR1 is ENHRY, CDR2 SYGVKD. The CDR3 runs to 16 residues. The V and J ends lost 6 bases and 2 bases, in that order; junction bases with no gene match: 11. CDR3 coding DNA: TGTGCCATCAGAGGCGTACGGGGGGATATCACAGATACGCAGTATTTT. It yields the protein CAIRGVRGDITDTQYF.

V is TRBV7-9 and J is TRBJ1-4, with D perhaps TRBD1 (5 bases). Germline V lookup: CDR1 SEHNR, CDR2 FQNEAQ (reference sequence). CDR3 length: 15 residues. Trimming removed 2 bases at V and 10 bases at J, with 17 bases between. CDR3 sequence (DNA): TGTGCCAGCAGCTTATTCGGGGGACGGAGTCGAAAACTGTTTTTT. Protein product: CASSLFGGRSRKLFF.

The DNA for the CDR3 is TGTGCCACCAGTGATTCGGGACTTGAGCAGTTCTTC. As protein: CATSDSGLEQFF. J is TRBJ2-1 and V is TRBV24-1; D may be TRBD2 (6 bases). Trimming removed 2 bases at V and 9 bases at J, with 7 bases between. The CDR3 has 12 amino acids. CDR1 and CDR2 (germline): KGHDR, SFDVKD.

This chain links TRBV19 with TRBJ2-1, with TRBD2 identical over 7 bases. The germline gives CDR1 LNHDA, CDR2 SQIVND (reference sequence). There are 14 residues in the CDR3. With V trimmed by 6 bases and J by 7 bases, 9 bases remained unmatched. DNA for the CDR3: TGTGCCAGTAGCCCCTGGGGGGGGGAAAATGAGCAGTTCTTC. This gives the protein CASSPWGGENEQFF.

The chain has TRBV10-3 and TRBJ2-7; TRBD2 is a possible D gene (6 bases). The V and J ends lost 6 bases and 2 bases respectively, with 17 bases between them. The CDR3 totals 15 residues. Germline lookup yields CDR1 ENHRY and CDR2 SYGVKD. CDR3 DNA: TGTGCCATCAGCCCAACTAGCCCCAACGCCTACGAGCAGTACTTC. Residues: CAISPTSPNAYEQYF.

This chain links TRBV9 with TRBJ2-1; TRBD2 aligns across 8 bases. CDR3 length: 14 amino acids. Germline lookup yields CDR1 SGDLS and CDR2 YYNGEE. After removal of 5 bases from V and 8 bases from J, the junction contained 9 bases not matched to a gene. CDR3 nucleotide sequence: TGTGCCAGCAGTGAAAGCGGGAGCAGGGATGAGCAGTTCTTC. It yields the protein CASSESGSRDEQFF. The full variable domain, completed using reference TRBV9 and TRBJ2-1, is DSGVTQTPKHLITATGQRVTLRCSPRSGDLSVYWYQQSLDQGLQFLIQYYNGEERAKGNILERFSAQQFPDLHSELNLSSLELGDSALYFCASSESGSRDEQFFGPGTRLTVL.

This chain links TRBV19 with TRBJ2-7, with TRBD1 identical over 11 bases. The CDR3 runs 16 residues. CDR1 is LNHDA and CDR2 is SQIVND in the germline V gene (reference sequence). J gave up 5 bases and V 5 bases, and 11 bases lay outside the gene matches. CDR3 nucleotides: TGTGCCAGTAGTTCTACGACCGGGACAGGGGGTGACGAGCAGTACTTC. Residues: CASSSTTGTGGDEQYF.

The CDR3 loop is CASTSGGAATEAFF. DNA of the CDR3: TGTGCCAGCACGTCAGGGGGCGCAGCCACTGAAGCTTTCTTT. The chain links TRBV3-1 to TRBJ1-1, with 8 bases lining up with TRBD1. The length of the CDR3 is 14 residues. Germline values: CDR1 LGHDT, CDR2 YNNKEL (reference sequence). With 7 bases clipped from V and 4 bases from J, the junction kept 8 bases outside the gene matches.

The chain employs TRBV18 and TRBJ2-1, with D unclear. V was pared by 3 bases and J by 3 bases, with 9 bases between. The germline V gene encodes CDR1 KGHSH and CDR2 LQKENI. This CDR3 spans 14 amino acids. The CDR3 bases are TGTGCCAGCTCACCTGGTAGTGACTACAATGAGCAGTTCTTC. Encoded protein: CASSPGSDYNEQFF. Drawing the rest from reference TRBV18 and TRBJ2-1, the complete variable domain is NAGVMQNPRHLVRRRGQEARLRCSPMKGHSHVYWYRQLPEEGLKFMVYLQKENIIDESGMPKERFSAEFPKEGPSILRIQQVVRGDSAAYFCASSPGSDYNEQFFGPGTRLTVL.

The chain uses TRBV6-2 or TRBV6-3 and TRBJ2-7, with TRBD1 matching over 8 bases. Germline V CDR1 and CDR2: MNHEY, SVGEGT. After removal of 10 bases from V and 1 base from J, the junction contained 6 bases not matched to a gene. The CDR3 runs to 13 residues. As DNA, the CDR3 is TGTGCCACCGAGGACAGGGAGTCCTACGAGCAGTACTTC. It yields the protein CATEDRESYEQYF.

The rearrangement links TRBV19 to TRBJ2-7; 9 bases align to TRBD1. This CDR3 has 14 residues. Germline trimming cut 3 bases from V and 2 bases from J; bases unmatched to any gene: 2. Germline CDR1 reads LNHDA; CDR2 reads SQIVND (reference sequence). The CDR3 DNA reads as TGTGCCAGTAGTATGGGACAGGGACCCTACGAGCAGTACTTC. Translated: CASSMGQGPYEQYF.

The chain couples TRBV12-3 or TRBV12-4 to TRBJ1-1, with a weak D call TRBD1 (6 bases). The CDR3 totals 15 residues. Trimming pared 6 bases from V and 4 bases from J, leaving 18 bases between. This CDR3 is CASSPEGGGSTEAFF. CDR3 sequence (DNA): TGTGCCAGCAGCCCGGAGGGGGGTGGGTCCACTGAAGCTTTCTTT.

This clonotype was observed once. The J gene is TRBJ2-5, the V gene TRBV12-5, with D unresolved. The CDR3 runs 11 residues. V lost 5 bases to trimming and J lost 7 bases, with 8 bases between them. CDR1 LGHNT and CDR2 FRNRAP come from the germline V gene. CDR3 sequence reads: CASGLPRTQYF. CDR3 DNA: TGTGCTAGTGGTCTCCCCCGGACCCAGTACTTC.

The rearrangement uses TRBV6-5 and TRBJ2-1, with 9 bases lining up with TRBD1. Germline CDR1 reads MNHEY; CDR2 reads SVGAGI. V shed 7 bases and J 7 bases; nucleotides not matched to a gene: 8. This CDR3 spans 14 amino acids. For the CDR3, the DNA is TGTGCCAGCACCCTTACACAGGGGGCGAATGAGCAGTTCTTC. Residues: CASTLTQGANEQFF.

As DNA, the CDR3 is TGTGCCATCAGCCCCACGACCTACGAGCAGTACTTC. Protein sequence: CAISPTTYEQYF. V and J are TRBV10-3 and TRBJ2-7; D not resolved. The germline V gene encodes CDR1 ENHRY and CDR2 SYGVKD. The CDR3 spans 12 residues. V dropped 6 bases and J dropped 2 bases, with 8 bases sitting between them.

The CDR3 reads CASSDHAGVVTEAFF. The CDR3 DNA reads TGTGCCAGCAGTGACCACGCAGGGGTTGTCACTGAAGCTTTCTTT. J is TRBJ1-1 and V is TRBV6-4; possible D gene TRBD1, 6 bases. CDR3 size: 15 residues. V was trimmed by 2 bases and J by 4 bases, leaving 14 bases between them. The V gene's germline CDR1 is MRHNA and CDR2 SNTAGT.

In DNA, the CDR3 is TGTGCCAGCTCACGCCAAGCGGGTCCTGAGGGTGGTCAGCCCCAGCATTTT. Its protein product is CASSRQAGPEGGQPQHF. The chain joins TRBV18 to TRBJ1-5; D is unclear. The CDR3 covers 17 residues. V gave up 4 bases and J gave up 6 bases, with 22 bases separating them. CDR1 and CDR2 from the germline V gene are KGHSH and LQKENI.

The rearrangement links TRBV7-9 to TRBJ2-1; 9 bases are a match to TRBD1. The germline V gene encodes CDR1 SEHNR and CDR2 FQNEAQ (reference sequence). The ends lost 5 bases at V and 1 base at J; junction bases unmatched: 9. This CDR3 comprises 17 residues. The CDR3 coding sequence is TGTGCCAGCAGCCTACCTCCGGGACAGGGATCCTACAATGAGCAGTTCTTC. Encoded protein: CASSLPPGQGSYNEQFF.

This clonotype was counted a single time. The V gene is TRBV6-2 or TRBV6-3, the J gene TRBJ2-5; D might be TRBD2 (6 bases). Germline V gene sequence: CDR1 MNHEY, CDR2 SVGEGT. Trimming took 7 bases from V and 3 from J, leaving 21 bases between them. This CDR3 is built from 16 residues. CDR3 protein: CASTLYQGLPEETQYF. The CDR3 coding sequence is TGTGCCAGCACCTTATACCAAGGACTACCAGAAGAGACCCAGTACTTC.

The rearrangement uses TRBV7-8 and TRBJ2-1, with D unclear. Germline lookup yields CDR1 SGHVS and CDR2 FQNEAQ. The CDR3 is 17 residues long. Deletions cut 1 base from V and 5 bases from J, with 18 bases between. The CDR3 DNA is TGTGCCAGCAGCTTAGATCCCGGGTCCGACCCCGACAATGAGCAGTTCTTC. Encoded protein: CASSLDPGSDPDNEQFF.

The sample holds one count of this clonotype. The chain employs TRBV11-2 and TRBJ2-1, with 10 bases identical to TRBD2. V gave up 1 base and J gave up 5 bases; unmatched junction bases: 5. The length of the CDR3 is 16 residues. Germline-derived CDR1 and CDR2 are SGHAT and FQNNGV. CDR3 region: CASSLATSGEDNEQFF. Written as DNA, the CDR3 is TGTGCCAGCAGCTTAGCCACTAGCGGGGAGGACAATGAGCAGTTCTTC.

The chain joins TRBV6-1 to TRBJ2-7; TRBD1 agrees at 8 bases. Trimming cost V 6 bases and J 3 bases; bases outside gene matches: 19. CDR1 and CDR2 from the germline V gene are MNHNS and SASEGT. The CDR3 consists of 18 residues. CDR3 sequence reads: CASRPNTYDRGEGYEQYF. Here the CDR3 DNA reads TGTGCCAGCAGGCCAAATACATACGACAGGGGAGAAGGCTACGAGCAGTACTTC.

This chain connects TRBV29-1 to TRBJ2-3; no clear D. V lost 7 bases and J 4 bases, leaving 9 bases between the germline ends. The CDR3 runs to 11 residues. CDR1 and CDR2 from the germline V gene are SQVTM and ANQGSEA. The CDR3 DNA follows: TGCAGCGCGGTTTCGGCAGATACGCAGTATTTT. It specifies CSAVSADTQYF.

V usage is TRBV19 and J usage is TRBJ2-5; D remains ambiguous. Trimming took 0 bases from V and 1 from J, leaving 12 bases between them. CDR1 and CDR2 (germline): LNHDA, SQIVND (reference sequence). The CDR3 runs 16 residues. CDR3 sequence (DNA): TGTGCCAGTAGTATAGAGCCAGCCCCGTTCCAAGAGACCCAGTACTTC. Translated: CASSIEPAPFQETQYF.

This rearrangement joins TRBV2 to TRBJ1-1; possibly TRBD1 for D (5 bases). The V gene lost 2 bases and the J gene lost 4 bases, with 11 bases spanning the gap. This CDR3 comprises 14 residues. Germline V gives CDR1 SNHLY, CDR2 FYNNEI. CDR3 sequence: CASSELGGSTEAFF. The CDR3 region has the DNA TGTGCCAGCAGTGAACTGGGGGGAAGCACTGAAGCTTTCTTT.

The V call is TRBV24-1, the J call TRBJ1-2; 9 bases are a match to TRBD1. CDR3 length: 13 residues. Germline V gene sequence: CDR1 KGHDR, CDR2 SFDVKD. The V gene end was trimmed by 4 bases and the J gene end by 8 bases; junction bases not matched to a gene: 4. CDR3 nucleotides: TGTGCCACCAGTGACTCCGGGACAGGGGGCTACACCTTC. As protein: CATSDSGTGGYTF.

The count of this clonotype is one. The chain has TRBV27 and TRBJ2-1; 14 bases match TRBD2. CDR3 length: 14 residues. Trimming removed 4 bases from V and 10 bases from J; junction bases left unmatched: 3. From germline, CDR1 is MNHEY and CDR2 SMNVEV (reference sequence). CDR3 nucleotides: TGTGCCAGCAGTTCGGGACTAGCGGGAGAGGAGCAGTTCTTC. Translation: CASSSGLAGEEQFF.

The chain joins TRBV3-1 to TRBJ2-1, with TRBD2 matching 10 bases. Germline V gene data show CDR1 as LGHDT and CDR2 as YNNKEL (reference sequence). The ends lost 0 bases at V and 4 bases at J; junction bases unmatched: 9. The CDR3 totals 18 residues. CDR3 DNA: TGTGCCAGCAGCCAAGATTTCTCCGGACTAGCGGTGTACAATGAGCAGTTCTTC. It yields the protein CASSQDFSGLAVYNEQFF.

This chain joins TRBV5-1 and TRBJ2-7, with D perhaps TRBD1 or TRBD2 (6 bases each). Per germline, CDR1 SGHRS and CDR2 YFSETQ. The CDR3 extends over 14 amino acids. V gave up 4 bases and J gave up 2 bases, with 13 bases separating them. In DNA, the CDR3 is TGCGCCAGCAGCGCGAGGGGGGCCCCCTACGAGCAGTACTTC. Translated: CASSARGAPYEQYF.

The gene calls are TRBV5-1 and TRBJ2-7; the D gene is possibly TRBD2 (6 bases). Deletions cut 0 bases from V and 5 bases from J, with 12 bases between. CDR1 and CDR2 (germline): SGHRS, YFSETQ. This CDR3 comprises 14 residues. Here the CDR3 reads CASSLALGGHEQYF. The CDR3 coding sequence is TGCGCCAGCAGCTTGGCCCTTGGAGGGCACGAGCAGTACTTC.